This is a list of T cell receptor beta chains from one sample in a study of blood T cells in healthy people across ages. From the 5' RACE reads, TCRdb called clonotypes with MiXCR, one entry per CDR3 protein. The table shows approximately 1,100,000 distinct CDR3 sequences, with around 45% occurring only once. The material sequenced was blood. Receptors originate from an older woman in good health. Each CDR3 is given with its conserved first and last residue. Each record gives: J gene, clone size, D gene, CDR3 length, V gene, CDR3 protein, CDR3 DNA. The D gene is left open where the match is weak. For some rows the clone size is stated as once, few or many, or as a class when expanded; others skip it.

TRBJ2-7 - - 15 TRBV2 CASSPGTISSYEQYF TGTGCCAGCAGTCCCGGGACAATCAGCTCCTACGAGCAGTACTTC
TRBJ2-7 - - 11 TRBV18 CASSEQDEQYF TGTGCCAGCTCAGAGCAGGACGAGCAGTACTTC
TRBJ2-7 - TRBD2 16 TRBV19 CASSVSAGGSTYEQYF TGTGCCAGTAGCGTTTCAGCGGGAGGTTCTACGTACGAGCAGTACTTC
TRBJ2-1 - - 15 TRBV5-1 CASSLAGAGFNEQFF TGCGCCAGCAGCTTGGCAGGGGCAGGGTTCAATGAGCAGTTCTTC
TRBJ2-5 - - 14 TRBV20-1 CSAKGETSWETQYF TGCAGTGCTAAAGGAGAGACTAGTTGGGAGACCCAGTACTTC
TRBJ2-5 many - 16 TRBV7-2 CASSLGEAMSGETQYF TGTGCCAGCAGCTTAGGGGAGGCCATGTCTGGTGAGACCCAGTACTTC
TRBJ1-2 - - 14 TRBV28 CASSLRGAGYGYTF TGTGCCAGCAGTTTGCGGGGGGCAGGTTATGGCTACACCTTC
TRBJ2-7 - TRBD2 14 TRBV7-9 CASKDGRGSYEQYF TGTGCCAGCAAGGACGGGAGGGGCTCCTACGAGCAGTACTTC
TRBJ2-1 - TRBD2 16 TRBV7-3 CASSLGSGRLNNEQFF TGTGCCAGCAGCTTAGGTAGCGGGAGATTAAACAATGAGCAGTTCTTC
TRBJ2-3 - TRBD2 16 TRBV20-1 CSARDGTSGRSDTQYF TGCAGTGCTAGAGATGGGACTAGCGGGAGGTCAGATACGCAGTATTTT
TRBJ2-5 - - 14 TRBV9 CASSVRTGFETQYF TGTGCCAGCAGCGTTCGGACGGGTTTTGAGACCCAGTACTTC
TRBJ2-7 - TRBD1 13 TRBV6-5 CACSYETGGEQYF TGTGCCTGCAGTTACGAAACAGGGGGCGAGCAGTACTTC
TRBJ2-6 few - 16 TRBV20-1 CSATNTGTSGANVLTF TGCAGTGCTACAAACACCGGGACCTCTGGGGCCAACGTCCTGACTTTC
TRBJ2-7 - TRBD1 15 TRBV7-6 CASSLWEDRGYEQYF TGTGCCAGCAGCTTGTGGGAGGACAGGGGCTACGAGCAGTACTTC
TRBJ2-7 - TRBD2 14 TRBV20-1 CSAREPGGTHEQYF TGCAGTGCTAGAGAACCGGGAGGGACCCATGAGCAGTACTTC
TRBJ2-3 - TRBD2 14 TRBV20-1 CSASLLAFTDTQYF TGCAGTGCTAGCCTACTAGCGTTCACAGATACGCAGTATTTT